This TCR beta chain appears in the sequencing data of a study of cytomegalovirus exposure and HLA in healthy donors. The donors were part of the approximately 120-subject validation cohort, which stood apart from the approximately 640-subject first cohort. The CDR3 is 14 residues long. Trimming cost V 11 bases and J 5 bases, with 21 bases left between them. In germline, CDR1 is MNHNS, CDR2 SASEGT. This clone was found a few times. What it recognizes is unknown. Whole-study findings and limits: Confirmation was obtained in vitro that a few CMV-associated chains are specific for CMV antigens. Cytomegalovirus association was listed for 164 TCR beta chains.

Clones were read by immunoSEQ multiplex PCR, and TCRdb kept only the in-frame ones, dropping some. The sample includes a few hundred thousand clones, roughly 89% of them seen just once. V gene TRBV6-1 combines with J gene TRBJ1-2; TRBD1 might be the D (5 bases). The specimen sequenced was PBMCs. The source of this sequence is a woman aged 18-29 years in good health and CMV-seronegative. The CDR3 DNA is TGTGCCGGACACACCAATCGAGCCCCTTATGGCTACACCTTC. This codes for CAGHTNRAPYGYTF.